This entry describes one TCR beta chain. Its antigen is unknown. The sample originates from a study of cytomegalovirus exposure and HLA in healthy donors. The PCR ran on 60 Vbeta and 13 Jbeta primers. Measured with immunoSEQ multiplex PCR; TCRdb has only the in-frame clones, and not every one. Here the sample spans around 150,000 clones, roughly 75% being singletons. Study-wide results and caveats: Around 160 TCR beta chains were listed as cytomegalovirus-associated. Roughly even sequencing depth across donors was the assumption behind the presence/absence analyses. Reports described diagnosis of cytomegalovirus status by the classifier as highly specific and sensitive.

The CDR3 runs to 14 residues. Trimming stripped 8 bases from V and 0 bases from J, with 14 bases between. Germline CDR1 SNHLY, CDR2 FYNNEI. Sample: PBMCs. This chain joins TRBV2 and TRBJ2-7; TRBD1 might be the D (6 bases). The origin of this receptor is a woman aged 40 to 50 in good health and CMV-seropositive. For the CDR3, the DNA is TGTGCCAGCCGGGACATCCTTCCCTCCTACGAGCAGTACTTC. Translated, it gives CASRDILPSYEQYF.